This T cell receptor beta chain is drawn from a study of cytomegalovirus exposure and HLA in healthy donors (dated 2017 in TCRdb). About the full investigation: The 666 repertoires of the first cohort and the 110 or so validation repertoires were produced on the same platform, according to a later analysis. In addition to the first cohort of around 670 subjects, a separate validation cohort of approximately 130 different subjects was used. The study was designed to test whether signatures of past pathogen exposure could be identified by cataloging public T cell receptors. To predict cytomegalovirus infection status, the study combined high-throughput TCR immunosequencing, statistical association of individual TCRs with disease status, and machine learning. The investigation overall reported the following: A total of some 180 TCR beta chains were listed by the study as associated with cytomegalovirus. A later analysis found that TCRs clustered in the first cohort also tended to co-occur in the approximately 120 validation repertoires, with 90% to 95% of cluster scores above 0. Cytomegalovirus status was reported to be diagnosed by the classifier with high specificity and sensitivity in both the original and validation cohorts. Three of the identified cytomegalovirus-associated TCR beta chains were confirmed in vitro to be specific for cytomegalovirus antigens. Across donors, most TCR sequences were observed very rarely, whereas some public TCRs were present in many individuals. A later analysis lacked HLA typing for the validation cohort, so it scored co-occurrence in that cohort across all 110 or so repertoires. The authors suggested that the approach could potentially be extended to other disease states and immunological phenotypes.

The CDR3 runs 15 amino acids, cysteine and phenylalanine included. Only the CDR3 DNA stays, 45 bases, in frame from base 1. After removal of 1 base from V and 2 bases from J, the junction retains 2 bases not matched to a gene. The germline V gene (reference sequence) yields SEHNR for CDR1 and FQNEAQ for CDR2. Library preparation used the immunoSEQ multiplex PCR assay. The paper's data handling went like this. To diagnose cytomegalovirus status from the catalog of TCR beta chain sequences, a statistical classification framework was built. In TCRdb, the immuneACCESS table is reduced to in-frame sequences with V and J assigned. These tables do not hold every clone; where another copy was compared, an unresolved V gene accounts for under half, and the others remain unexplained. V and J calls and clone size are as listed in that table; D and trimming were resolved from the DNA. The sample includes fewer than 150,000 clones, with more than 70% observed a single time. The ten largest clones represent approximately 4.9% of the sample.

Notes on this clone: Its antigen has not been determined. Base qualities are not recorded, but no much larger clone differs from it by a single base.

The donors belonged to the validation cohort of 90 to 150 subjects, which was separate from the roughly 700-subject first cohort. The receptor's source is a man younger than 35 in good health and CMV-seronegative. The receptor chain draws on TRBV7-9 and TRBJ2-7, with 10 bases in between that match TRBD1. Sequencing was carried out using PBMCs. The encoded CDR3 is CASSLGQGAAYEQYF. The bases are TGTGCCAGCAGCTTAGGACAGGGGGCCGCCTACGAGCAGTACTTC.